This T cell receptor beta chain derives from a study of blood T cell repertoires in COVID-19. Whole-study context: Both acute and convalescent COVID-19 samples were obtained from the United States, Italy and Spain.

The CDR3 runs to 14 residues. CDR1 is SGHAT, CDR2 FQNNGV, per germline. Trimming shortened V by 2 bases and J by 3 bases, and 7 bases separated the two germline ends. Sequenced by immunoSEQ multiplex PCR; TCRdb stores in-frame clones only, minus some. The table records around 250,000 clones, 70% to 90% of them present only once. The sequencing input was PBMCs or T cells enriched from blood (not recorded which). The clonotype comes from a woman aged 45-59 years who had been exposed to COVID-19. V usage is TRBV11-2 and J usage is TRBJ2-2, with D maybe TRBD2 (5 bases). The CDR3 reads CASSLQRYTGELFF. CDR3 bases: TGTGCCAGCAGCTTACAGCGGTACACCGGGGAGCTGTTTTTT.